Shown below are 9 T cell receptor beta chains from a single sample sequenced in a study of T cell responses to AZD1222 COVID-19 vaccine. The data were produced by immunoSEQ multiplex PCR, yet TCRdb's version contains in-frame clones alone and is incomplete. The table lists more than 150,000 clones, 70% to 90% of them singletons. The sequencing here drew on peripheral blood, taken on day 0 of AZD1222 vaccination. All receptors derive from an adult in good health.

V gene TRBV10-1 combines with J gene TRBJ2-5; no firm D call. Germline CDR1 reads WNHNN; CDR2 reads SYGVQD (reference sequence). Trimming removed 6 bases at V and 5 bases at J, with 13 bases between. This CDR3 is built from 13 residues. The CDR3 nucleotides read TGCGCCAGCAGCCAGACCGAAGAGGAGACCCAGTACTTC. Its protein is CASSQTEEETQYF.

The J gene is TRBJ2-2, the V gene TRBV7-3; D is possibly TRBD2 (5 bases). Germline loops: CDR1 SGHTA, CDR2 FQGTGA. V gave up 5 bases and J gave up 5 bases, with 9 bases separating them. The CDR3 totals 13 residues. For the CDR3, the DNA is TGTGCCAGCAGCCACCGAGGGACCGGGGAGCTGTTTTTT. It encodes CASSHRGTGELFF.

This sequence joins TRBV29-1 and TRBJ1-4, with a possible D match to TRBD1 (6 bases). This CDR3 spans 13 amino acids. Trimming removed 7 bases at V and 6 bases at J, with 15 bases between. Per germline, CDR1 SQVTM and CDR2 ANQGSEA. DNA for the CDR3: TGCAGCGCCGGACGGGGGCGGTATGAAAAACTGTTTTTT. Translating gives CSAGRGRYEKLFF.

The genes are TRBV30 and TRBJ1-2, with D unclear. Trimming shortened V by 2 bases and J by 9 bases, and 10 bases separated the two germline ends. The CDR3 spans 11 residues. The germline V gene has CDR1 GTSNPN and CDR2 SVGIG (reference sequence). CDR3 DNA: TGTGCCTGGAGTCCTCCCGGCCGCTACACCTTC. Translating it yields CAWSPPGRYTF.

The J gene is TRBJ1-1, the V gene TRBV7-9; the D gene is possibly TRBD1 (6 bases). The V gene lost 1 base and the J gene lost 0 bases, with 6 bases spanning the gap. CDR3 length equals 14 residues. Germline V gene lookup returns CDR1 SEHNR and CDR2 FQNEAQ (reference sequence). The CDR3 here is CASSLGQVNTEAFF. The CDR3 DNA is TGTGCCAGCAGCTTAGGACAGGTGAACACTGAAGCTTTCTTT.

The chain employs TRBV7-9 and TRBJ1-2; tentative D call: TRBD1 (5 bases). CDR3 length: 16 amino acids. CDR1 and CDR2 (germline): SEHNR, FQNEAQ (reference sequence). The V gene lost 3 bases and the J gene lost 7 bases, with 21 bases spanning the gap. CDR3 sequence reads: CASSFAQRLGDAGYTF. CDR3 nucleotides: TGTGCCAGCAGCTTTGCTCAGAGGTTAGGGGATGCTGGCTACACCTTC. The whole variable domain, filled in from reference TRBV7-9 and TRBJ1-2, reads DTGVSQNPRHKITKRGQNVTFRCDPISEHNRLYWYRQTLGQGPEFLTYFQNEAQLEKSRLLSDRFSAERPKGSFSTLEIQRTEQGDSAMYLCASSFAQRLGDAGYTFGSGTRLTVV.

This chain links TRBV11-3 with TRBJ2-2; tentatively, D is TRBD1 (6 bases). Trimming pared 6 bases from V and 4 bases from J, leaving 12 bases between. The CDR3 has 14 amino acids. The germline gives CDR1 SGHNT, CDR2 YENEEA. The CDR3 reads CASSLQGTTGELFF. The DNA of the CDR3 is TGTGCCAGCAGTCTACAGGGTACCACCGGGGAGCTGTTTTTT.

CDR3 sequence: CASSEHLGYTF. The CDR3 DNA follows: TGCGCCAGCAGTGAGCATCTAGGCTACACCTTC. The rearrangement links TRBV10-1 to TRBJ1-2; D remains unclear. The length of the CDR3 is 11 residues. The germline gives CDR1 WNHNN, CDR2 SYGVQD (reference sequence). V shed 2 bases and J shed 8 bases, with 6 bases lying between them.

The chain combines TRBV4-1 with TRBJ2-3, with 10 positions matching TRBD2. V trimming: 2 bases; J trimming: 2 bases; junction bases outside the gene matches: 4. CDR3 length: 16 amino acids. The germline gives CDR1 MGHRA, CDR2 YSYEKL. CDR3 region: CASSQTSGAPTDTQYF. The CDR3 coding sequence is TGCGCCAGCAGCCAAACTAGCGGGGCCCCCACAGATACGCAGTATTTT.